The T cell receptor beta chain under discussion was sequenced for a study of blood T cell repertoires in COVID-19. Turning to the study itself: Collection of acute and convalescent COVID-19 samples took place in the United States, Italy and Spain. The analysed material was cDNA or gDNA that came from T cells, B-cell-depleted T cells, or PBMCs.

In the source study's methods: Nucleated cell number was recorded as an estimate derived from reference gene primer amplification. Profiling relied on immunoSEQ multiplex PCR, and the TCRdb table lists in-frame clones only, not all of them. The DNA was the basis for D and trimming; V, J and clone size are from that table. This sample has more than 80,000 clones, with 60% to 80% found just once. Germline loops: CDR1 MNHEY, CDR2 SVGAGI. V dropped 6 bases and J dropped 1 base, with 15 bases sitting between them. The length of the CDR3 is 15 residues. V is TRBV6-5 and J is TRBJ1-2; perhaps TRBD1 as D (6 bases). The source material was peripheral blood. The clonotype was recovered from a human donor with acute or convalescent COVID-19. The donor label of this sample is uncertain. The CDR3 nucleotides read TGTGCCAGCAGAGACCGACAGGTAGATAACTATGGCTACACCTTC. Encoded protein: CASRDRQVDNYGYTF.